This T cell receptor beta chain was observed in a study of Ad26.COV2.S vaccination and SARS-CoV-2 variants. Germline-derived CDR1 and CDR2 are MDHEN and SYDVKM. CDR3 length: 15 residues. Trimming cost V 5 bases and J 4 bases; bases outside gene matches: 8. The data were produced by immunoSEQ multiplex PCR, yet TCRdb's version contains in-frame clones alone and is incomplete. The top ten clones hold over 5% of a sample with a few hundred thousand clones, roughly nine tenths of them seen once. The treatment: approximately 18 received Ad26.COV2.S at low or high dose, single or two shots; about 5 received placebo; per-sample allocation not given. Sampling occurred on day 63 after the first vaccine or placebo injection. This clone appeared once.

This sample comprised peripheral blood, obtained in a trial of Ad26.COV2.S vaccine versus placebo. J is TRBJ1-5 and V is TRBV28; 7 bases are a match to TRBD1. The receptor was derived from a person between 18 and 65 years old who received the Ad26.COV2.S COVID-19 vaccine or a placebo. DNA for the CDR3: TGTGCCAGCAGTCCTCGAGGCAGGGGGAATCAGCCCCAGCATTTT. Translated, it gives CASSPRGRGNQPQHF.